This TCR beta chain originates from a study of CD8+CD57+ T cells in acquired aplastic anemia. Overall study findings and caveats: Compared with total CD4+ and CD8+ cell pools, patient CD8+CD57+ cells were less diverse.

Genomic DNA served as template for TCR beta VDJ and CDR3 profiling. TCRdb analysed the reads with MiXCR anew, one entry per CDR3 protein. The sample yields around 19,000 distinct CDR3 sequences, around 40% seen once. Patients chosen for sequencing had CD8+CD57+ cells that had expanded, as shown by flow cytometry. Concerning this clonotype itself: What it binds is not known.

Looked up from germline, CDR1 is SNHLY and CDR2 is FYNNEI. This CDR3 spans 13 amino acids. V lost 4 bases, J lost 3 bases, and 9 bases lay in between. This TCR came from a human donor with aplastic anemia. The V gene is TRBV2, the J gene TRBJ1-1; D is undetermined. The sequencing sample was made of CD8+CD57+ T cells sorted from PBMCs. Described subset: bead-enriched CD8+CD57+ effector memory T cells from SAA patients. CDR3 region: CASSGEADTEAFF. The CDR3 DNA reads as TGTGCCAGCAGTGGGGAGGCGGACACTGAAGCTTTCTTT.